This T cell receptor beta chain is drawn from a study of T cells in localized non-small cell lung cancer. The protocol was immunoSEQ multiplex PCR, while the TCRdb copy is restricted to in-frame clones and leaves out a portion. In the table there are some 21,000 clones, 90% of which are singletons. With respect to this clone: Its antigen is as yet unknown.

Study results and caveats: Without multi-region sequencing, intratumor heterogeneity could not be excluded. When the top 100 tumor clones were examined, a median around 61 of them also appeared in the adjacent lung, which was paired and uninvolved.

The sequence was collected from a woman aged 35 to 69 with stage I lung adenocarcinoma. Specimen: peripheral blood, collected before any cancer treatment.

The CDR3: CASSAGPHDYGYTF. DNA of the CDR3: TGCGCCAGCAGTGCCGGGCCCCATGACTATGGCTACACCTTC. The V and J genes are TRBV10-2 and TRBJ1-2; D gene ambiguous. The germline CDR1 and CDR2 sequences are WSHSY and SAAADI. Trimming left V 4 bases short and J 3 bases short, with 12 bases between. The CDR3 extends over 14 amino acids.